The clone carrying this T cell receptor beta chain showed up just a few times. Its target is unknown. This sample also contains other DNA sequences that code for the same CDR3. These data originate in a study of cytomegalovirus exposure and HLA in healthy donors. Whole-study results and caveats: Accounts indicate the classifier identified cytomegalovirus status with strong specificity and sensitivity.

This CDR3 spans 13 amino acids. V gave up 3 bases and J gave up 4 bases, with 8 bases separating them. CDR1 and CDR2 from the germline V gene are LNHDA and SQIVND (reference sequence). Only in-frame clones appear in the TCRdb table, and some are missing; sequencing was by immunoSEQ multiplex PCR. The data contain more than 250,000 clones, 87% of them seen just once; the ten biggest clones take up more than 0.9%. The sequenced sample consisted of PBMCs. The sequence derives from a woman aged 30 to 39 in good health and CMV-seropositive. The rearrangement uses TRBV19 and TRBJ2-3; tentatively, D is TRBD1 (6 bases). CDR3: CASSIGGPDTQYF. CDR3 sequence (DNA): TGTGCCAGTAGTATTGGGGGCCCAGATACGCAGTATTTT.